The 19 T cell receptor beta chains presented below share a single source sample, sequenced in a study of T cell changes during pregnancy in multiple sclerosis. Profiled with immunoSEQ multiplex PCR; TCRdb holds only in-frame clones, not every one. Of around 36,000 clones listed, 75% to 95% were seen once; the top ten hold 0.35% to 0.45%. Specimen: CD4+ T cells from peripheral blood mononuclear cells, collected in the third trimester of pregnancy. These TCRs come from a female donor with multiple sclerosis, enrolled in a pregnancy study.

The V and J genes are TRBV6-5 and TRBJ2-2; the D gene is possibly TRBD1 (5 bases). The CDR3 runs 12 residues. V was shortened by 7 bases and J by 6 bases, with 9 bases between the two germline ends. The germline gives CDR1 MNHEY, CDR2 SVGAGI. DNA of the CDR3: TGTGCCAGCACCAGGGAAGCCGGGGAGCTGTTTTTT. It specifies CASTREAGELFF.

This sequence joins TRBV21-1 and TRBJ1-1; no check of the table's D call, TRBD1, against the DNA was made. TRBV21-1 is a pseudogene. The CDR3 is 16 amino acids. The DNA of the CDR3 is TGTGCCAGCAGCAAAGCTACACTACAGGGGGGACCAAGAGCTTTCTTT. Its translation is CASSKATLQGGPRAFF.

The chain uses TRBV11-2 and TRBJ2-3, with no clear D. CDR1 is SGHAT and CDR2 is FQNNGV in the germline V gene. V gave up 6 bases and J gave up 6 bases, with 13 bases separating them. This CDR3 has 13 residues. CDR3 region: CASRLSAGDTQYF. DNA of the CDR3: TGTGCCAGCAGGTTGTCCGCTGGCGATACGCAGTATTTT.

Concerning this clone itself: The sample carries other DNA sequences with the same CDR3. The chain is built from TRBV7-6 and TRBJ2-3; D uncertain. V was cut by 1 base and J by 2 bases, with 7 bases left in between. CDR1 is SGHVS, CDR2 FNYEAQ, per germline. This CDR3 region has 14 residues. As DNA, the CDR3 is TGTGCCAGCAGCTTAGGAGCCAACACAGATACGCAGTATTTT. This codes for CASSLGANTDTQYF.

This chain connects TRBV19 to TRBJ2-1; 12 bases are shared with TRBD2. The germline V gene has CDR1 LNHDA and CDR2 SQIVND (reference sequence). The CDR3 consists of 16 residues. Trimming cost V 4 bases and J 4 bases; bases outside gene matches: 5. The DNA of the CDR3 is TGTGCCAGTAGTAGATGGGGACTAGCGGGTTACAATGAGCAGTTCTTC. Its translation is CASSRWGLAGYNEQFF.

The rearrangement links TRBV9 to TRBJ2-3; 7 bases fit TRBD2. The CDR3 runs 16 residues. V shed 0 bases, J shed 3 bases, and the junction held 7 bases outside the gene matches. The germline CDR1 and CDR2 sequences are SGDLS and YYNGEE. As DNA, the CDR3 is TGTGCCAGCAGCGTAGGAGGGAGGGCTCGAACAGATACGCAGTATTTT. It yields the protein CASSVGGRARTDTQYF.

V is TRBV5-1 and J is TRBJ1-1; unclear D gene. Per the germline V gene, CDR1 is SGHRS and CDR2 is YFSETQ. Trimming stripped 1 base from V and 0 bases from J, with 4 bases between. The CDR3 has 13 amino acids. In DNA, the CDR3 is TGCGCCAGCAGCTTGACAGTGAACACTGAAGCTTTCTTT. Translation gives CASSLTVNTEAFF.

The chain carries TRBV7-8 and TRBJ1-1; D ambiguous. Trimming shortened V by 4 bases and J by 6 bases, and 6 bases separated the two germline ends. Germline V gene lookup returns CDR1 SGHVS and CDR2 FQNEAQ. The CDR3 runs 11 residues. As DNA, the CDR3 is TGTGCCAGCAGCTCCCGGGCTGAAGCTTTCTTT. Residues: CASSSRAEAFF. The variable domain in full, completed from reference TRBV7-8 and TRBJ1-1, reads GAGVSQSPRYKVAKRGQDVALRCDPISGHVSLFWYQQALGQGPEFLTYFQNEAQLDKSGLPSDRFFAERPEGSVSTLKIQRTQQEDSAVYLCASSSRAEAFFGQGTRLTVV.

This clone was picked up a small number of times. Other DNA sequences within the sample encode an identical CDR3. For the CDR3, the DNA is TGCGCCAGCAGCTCGGGACTAGCGGGAGGGCCCCTCCAAGAGACCCAGTACTTC. Protein: CASSSGLAGGPLQETQYF. The V and J genes are TRBV5-1 and TRBJ2-5; 16 bases map to TRBD2. Germline values: CDR1 SGHRS, CDR2 YFSETQ. Trimming removed 3 bases from V and 1 base from J; junction bases left unmatched: 6. The CDR3 runs to 18 residues. The full variable domain, completed using reference TRBV5-1 and TRBJ2-5, is KAGVTQTPRYLIKTRGQQVTLSCSPISGHRSVSWYQQTPGQGLQFLFEYFSETQRNKGNFPGRFSGRQFSNSRSEMNVSTLELGDSALYLCASSSGLAGGPLQETQYFGPGTRLLVL.

The V call is TRBV18, the J call TRBJ1-1; TRBD1 is a possible D gene (5 bases). Germline CDR1 and CDR2: KGHSH and LQKENI. The CDR3 totals 14 residues. V was shortened by 5 bases and J by 5 bases, with 15 bases between the two germline ends. The CDR3 nucleotides are TGTGCCAGCTCAGCTTTTGACAGTCAGACTGAAGCTTTCTTT. Protein product: CASSAFDSQTEAFF.

This chain joins TRBV5-4 and TRBJ1-3; tentative D call: TRBD1 (5 bases). Trimming pared 4 bases from V and 0 bases from J, leaving 11 bases between. This CDR3 is 15 amino acids long. The germline gives CDR1 SGHNT, CDR2 YYREEE (reference sequence). CDR3 residues: CASSKRQSSGNTIYF. The CDR3 bases are TGTGCCAGCAGCAAACGACAGAGCTCTGGAAACACCATATATTTT.

The rearrangement joins TRBV4-1 to TRBJ1-4; TRBD1 matches at 8 bases. The CDR3 extends over 13 amino acids. The germline gives CDR1 MGHRA, CDR2 YSYEKL. Trimming at V came to 4 bases and at J to 8 bases, leaving 3 bases not matched to a gene. In DNA form, the CDR3 reads TGCGCCAGCAGCCCGGGACAGGAAGAAAAACTGTTTTTT. This translates into CASSPGQEEKLFF.

The V gene is TRBV9, the J gene TRBJ2-3; TRBD2 agrees at 11 bases. Trimming at V came to 4 bases and at J to 5 bases, leaving 6 bases not matched to a gene. Per germline, CDR1 SGDLS and CDR2 YYNGEE. The CDR3 covers 15 residues. CDR3 residues: CASSITSGSGDTQYF. CDR3 coding DNA: TGTGCCAGCAGCATTACTAGCGGGAGTGGAGATACGCAGTATTTT.

This chain connects TRBV19 to TRBJ2-2; TRBD2 is a possible D gene (6 bases). Trimming removed 1 base at V and 5 bases at J, with 14 bases between. Germline V gene data show CDR1 as LNHDA and CDR2 as SQIVND (reference sequence). The CDR3 loop spans 16 amino acids. The chain's CDR3 is CASSIGGGVGTGELFF. The CDR3 DNA reads TGTGCCAGTAGTATAGGAGGAGGGGTCGGAACCGGGGAGCTGTTTTTT.

The chain uses TRBV14 and TRBJ2-1, with D perhaps matching TRBD2 (5 bases). The CDR3 consists of 13 residues. Germline values: CDR1 SGHDN, CDR2 FVKESK. Trimming took off 2 bases at V and 10 bases at J, with 12 bases between the two ends. The CDR3 DNA follows: TGTGCCAGCAGCCAATTCTCCGGGAAGGAGCAGTTCTTC. Its protein product is CASSQFSGKEQFF. The whole variable domain, filled in from reference TRBV14 and TRBJ2-1, reads EAGVTQFPSHSVIEKGQTVTLRCDPISGHDNLYWYRRVMGKEIKFLLHFVKESKQDESGMPNNRFLAERTGGTYSTLKVQPAELEDSGVYFCASSQFSGKEQFFGPGTRLTVL.

The V call is TRBV10-2, the J call TRBJ2-1; 10 nucleotides agree with TRBD2. Looked up from germline, CDR1 is WSHSY and CDR2 is SAAADI. After removal of 3 bases from V and 2 bases from J, the junction contained 1 base not matched to a gene. There are 15 residues in the CDR3. DNA of the CDR3: TGCGCCAGCAGTGATAGCGGGAGGACCTACAATGAGCAGTTCTTC. Its translation is CASSDSGRTYNEQFF.

The V gene is TRBV19, the J gene TRBJ2-7; 9 positions agree with TRBD1. Per germline, CDR1 LNHDA and CDR2 SQIVND (reference sequence). V lost 4 bases to trimming and J lost 5 bases; unmatched junction nucleotides: 9. CDR3 length: 15 amino acids. In DNA, the CDR3 is TGTGCCAGTAGTAGACCGGGACAGGGTTCACACGAGCAGTACTTC. This encodes CASSRPGQGSHEQYF.

The chain is built from TRBV18 and TRBJ2-1; D may be TRBD2 (5 bases). This CDR3 comprises 12 residues. The germline V gene has CDR1 KGHSH and CDR2 LQKENI. V was cut by 2 bases and J by 9 bases, with 8 bases left in between. CDR3 sequence reads: CASSPSGSEQFF. CDR3 nucleotide sequence: TGTGCCAGCTCACCATCGGGGAGTGAGCAGTTCTTC.

The rearrangement uses TRBV30 and TRBJ2-5; 8 bases match TRBD2. V was clipped by 3 bases and J by 3 bases; unmatched bases: 3. The CDR3 spans 13 residues. Germline lookup yields CDR1 GTSNPN and CDR2 SVGIG (reference sequence). CDR3: CAWRVAGKETQYF. DNA for the CDR3: TGTGCCTGGAGGGTAGCGGGGAAAGAGACCCAGTACTTC. Full variable domain (missing parts from reference TRBV30 and TRBJ2-5): SQTIHQWPATLVQPVGSPLSLECTVEGTSNPNLYWYRQAAGRGLQLLFYSVGIGQISSEVPQNLSASRPQDRQFILSSKKLLLSDSGFYLCAWRVAGKETQYFGPGTRLLVL.